Listed below are T cell receptor beta chains from one sample, sequenced in a study of blood T cells in healthy people across ages. A single record per CDR3 protein comes from TCRdb applying MiXCR to the 5' RACE reads. The sample contains approximately 690,000 distinct CDR3 sequences, less than 45% of which appear only once. Sequenced input: blood. These receptors all stem from a man aged 80 or over in good health. CDR3s include the opening cysteine and the closing phenylalanine or tryptophan. D genes are given only for firm matches. Part of the rows lack a size; the others show once, few, many or a class for expanded clones.

d_call clone_size j_call v_call cdr3_aa cdr3_nt
- - TRBJ1-1 TRBV7-9 CAIFKPPARNTEAFF TGTGCCATCTTCAAGCCCCCGGCCAGGAACACTGAAGCTTTCTTT
- - TRBJ1-2 TRBV20-1 CAAQTVPPDGYTF TGCGCCGCCCAGACCGTTCCCCCCGATGGCTACACCTTC
- - TRBJ2-3 TRBV7-2 CASSIGPGAGGDTQYF TGTGCCAGCAGCATAGGCCCGGGGGCTGGGGGGGATACGCAGTATTTT
TRBD2 few TRBJ2-7 TRBV5-1 CASSLRARLAGVSYEQYF TGCGCCAGCAGCTTGCGGGCGCGACTAGCGGGAGTCTCCTACGAGCAGTACTTC
TRBD1 - TRBJ1-2 TRBV20-1 CSASISSTGGATDGYTF TGCAGTGCTAGTATTTCGTCTACAGGGGGCGCAACGGATGGCTACACCTTC
TRBD1 - TRBJ1-2 TRBV29-1 CSVERQGFDGHTF TGCAGCGTTGAACGACAGGGGTTTGATGGCCACACCTTC
- - TRBJ2-1 TRBV10-3 CAISGGSANEQFF TGTGCCATCAGTGGAGGTAGCGCCAATGAGCAGTTCTTC
- few TRBJ2-3 TRBV2 CASSDGTTDTQYF TGTGCCAGCAGTGACGGCACCACAGATACGCAGTATTTT
TRBD1 few TRBJ1-1 TRBV28 CASSLGQAGNTEAFF TGTGCCAGCAGTTTGGGACAGGCGGGCAACACTGAAGCTTTCTTT
- - TRBJ1-5 TRBV6-2/TRBV6-3 CASIDSGAGGRPQHF TGTGCCAGCATCGACAGCGGGGCGGGGGGTCGACCCCAGCATTTT
TRBD2 - TRBJ2-1 TRBV4-2 CASSQRSGGVANEQFF TGTGCCAGCAGCCAAAGAAGCGGGGGGGTCGCGAATGAGCAGTTCTTC
TRBD1 once TRBJ1-1 TRBV7-9 CASSPTTGGTEAFF TGTGCCAGCAGCCCGACTACAGGGGGCACTGAAGCTTTCTTT
TRBD1 - TRBJ2-2 TRBV5-1 CASSSFGQGNTGELFF TGCGCCAGCAGCTCGTTCGGACAGGGAAACACCGGGGAGCTGTTTTTT
- few TRBJ2-7 TRBV6-2/TRBV6-3 CASSYPTDSADYEQYF TGTGCCAGCAGTTACCCCACTGACAGTGCAGACTACGAGCAGTACTTC
TRBD2 - TRBJ2-1 TRBV7-2 CASSSAQLAGGGNEQFF TGTGCCAGCAGCTCAGCGCAACTAGCGGGAGGTGGCAATGAGCAGTTCTTC
- - TRBJ1-2 TRBV5-1 CASSLSGVPKDGCTF TGCGCCAGCAGCTTGAGTGGGGTGCCGAAAGATGGCTGCACCTTC
- few TRBJ2-5 TRBV20-1 CSASDRISQETQYF TGCAGTGCTAGCGACAGAATCTCCCAAGAGACCCAGTACTTC
TRBD1 once TRBJ1-5 TRBV4-1 CASSPRDSRDNQPQHF TGCGCCAGCAGCCCCCGGGACAGTCGGGACAATCAGCCCCAGCATTTT
TRBD1 - TRBJ1-4 TRBV7-2 CASSSRQGREKLFF TGTGCCAGCAGCTCTCGACAGGGACGGGAAAAACTGTTTTTT
TRBD1 - TRBJ1-3 TRBV4-1 CASSQDRGYGNTIYF TGCGCCAGCAGCCAAGACAGGGGGTATGGAAACACCATATATTTT
- - TRBJ2-5 TRBV5-1 CASSFPRSKETQYF TGCGCCAGCAGCTTTCCAAGGAGCAAAGAGACCCAGTACTTC
- few TRBJ1-4 TRBV5-1 CASRPVGSSNEKLFF TGCGCCAGCAGACCTGTGGGGAGCTCAAATGAAAAACTGTTTTTT
TRBD2 - TRBJ2-1 TRBV6-6 CASSYPLTSGSYNEQFF TGTGCCAGCAGTTACCCCCTCACTAGCGGCTCCTACAATGAGCAGTTCTTC
TRBD2 - TRBJ2-5 TRBV2 CASTWRRGDQETQYF TGTGCCAGCACTTGGAGGCGGGGGGACCAAGAGACCCAGTACTTC
- few TRBJ2-3 TRBV28 CASSLLGSGGTDTQYF TGTGCCAGCAGTTTATTAGGTAGCGGAGGCACAGATACGCAGTATTTT
- many TRBJ2-1 TRBV27 CASSPFTTGVYNEQFF TGTGCCAGCAGTCCCTTTACGACAGGCGTATACAATGAGCAGTTCTTC
- few TRBJ2-7 TRBV13 CASSLTPTYEQYF TGTGCCAGCAGCCTAACCCCTACCTACGAGCAGTACTTC
- few TRBJ1-6 TRBV4-3 CASSQNPGSSYNSPLHF TGCGCCAGCAGCCAGAACCCAGGGAGCTCCTATAATTCACCCCTCCACTTT
- few TRBJ2-3 TRBV5-1 CASSPPSYTQYF TGCGCCAGCAGCCCTCCCAGTTATACGCAGTATTTT
- few TRBJ2-2 TRBV20-1 CSARDRRMPGGELFF TGCAGTGCTAGAGACAGGCGGATGCCTGGGGGGGAGCTGTTTTTT
- - TRBJ2-3 TRBV9 CASSVLPSAKGDTQYF TGTGCCAGCAGCGTACTTCCTAGCGCGAAGGGGGATACGCAGTATTTT
TRBD1 - TRBJ2-6 TRBV6-5 CASSYPRPSWDRIDSGTNVLTF TGTGCCAGCAGTTATCCCCGACCTTCCTGGGACAGGATCGACTCTGGGACCAACGTCCTGACTTTC
- few TRBJ2-1 TRBV10-2 CASILGAEQFF TGCGCCAGCATCCTAGGGGCTGAGCAGTTCTTC
- - TRBJ2-3 TRBV6-1 CASSEQAPDNTQYF TGTGCCAGCAGTGAACAGGCCCCTGATAATACGCAGTATTTT
- - TRBJ1-2 TRBV20-1 CSARAVTGPKGYGHTF TGCAGTGCTAGAGCGGTAACAGGACCTAAGGGGTATGGCCACACCTTC
TRBD2 many TRBJ2-7 TRBV12-3/TRBV12-4 CASRGGSSGSYEQYF TGTGCCAGCAGGGGCGGGAGTAGCGGGAGTTACGAGCAGTACTTC
TRBD2 few TRBJ2-3 TRBV7-3 CASSPRGVAEASSTDTQYF TGTGCCAGCAGCCCGCGGGGGGTAGCGGAAGCTTCTAGCACAGATACGCAGTATTTT
TRBD2 few TRBJ2-5 TRBV7-2 CASSLDPPGLAAEQYF TGTGCCAGCAGCCTCGACCCCCCGGGACTAGCGGCAGAGCAGTACTTC
TRBD1 - TRBJ1-4 TRBV4-2 CASSHRTGRNEKLFF TGTGCCAGCAGCCACCGGACAGGGAGGAATGAAAAACTGTTTTTT
- few TRBJ2-3 TRBV20-1 CSARIPTSWIDTQYF TGCAGTGCTAGAATACCCACTAGCTGGATAGATACGCAGTATTTT
TRBD2 - TRBJ2-3 TRBV20-1 CSARYRLAGGTSTDTQYF TGCAGTGCTAGATACCGACTAGCGGGGGGCACTAGCACAGATACGCAGTATTTT
- - TRBJ2-3 TRBV4-1 CASSQKEDTQYF TGCGCCAGCAGCCAAAAAGAAGATACGCAGTATTTT
- - TRBJ2-1 TRBV7-6 CASSSDEGEQFF TGTGCCAGCAGCTCAGACGAGGGTGAGCAGTTCTTC
TRBD2 few TRBJ2-1 TRBV3-1 CASSQDHSGVRQFF TGTGCCAGCAGCCAAGATCATAGCGGGGTAAGGCAGTTCTTC
TRBD2 - TRBJ2-3 TRBV20-1 CSAHRGGGTDTQYF TGCAGTGCCCATCGGGGGGGAGGGACAGATACGCAGTATTTT
- - TRBJ2-7 TRBV28 CASRMTDAYEQYF TGTGCCAGCAGGATGACAGACGCCTACGAGCAGTACTTC